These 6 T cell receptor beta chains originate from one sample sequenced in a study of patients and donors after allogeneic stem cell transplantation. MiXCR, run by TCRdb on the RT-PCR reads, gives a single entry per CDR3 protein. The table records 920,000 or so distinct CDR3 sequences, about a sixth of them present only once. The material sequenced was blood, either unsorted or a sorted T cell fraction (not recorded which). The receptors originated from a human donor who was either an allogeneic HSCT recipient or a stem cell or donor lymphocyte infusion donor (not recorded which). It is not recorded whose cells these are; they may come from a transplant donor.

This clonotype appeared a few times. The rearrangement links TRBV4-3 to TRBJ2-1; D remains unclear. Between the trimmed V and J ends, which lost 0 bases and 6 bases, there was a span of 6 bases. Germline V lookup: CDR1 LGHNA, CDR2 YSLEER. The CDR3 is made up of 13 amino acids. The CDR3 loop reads CASSQEELNEQFF. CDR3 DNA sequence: TGCGCCAGCAGCCAAGAGGAGCTCAATGAGCAGTTCTTC.

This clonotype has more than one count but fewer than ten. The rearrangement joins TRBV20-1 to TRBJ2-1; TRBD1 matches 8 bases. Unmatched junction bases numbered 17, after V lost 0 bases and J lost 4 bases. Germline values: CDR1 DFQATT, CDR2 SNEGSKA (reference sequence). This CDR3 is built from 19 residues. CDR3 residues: CSARDPGTGKAPLYNEQFF. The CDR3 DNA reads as TGCAGTGCTAGAGATCCCGGGACAGGCAAGGCTCCATTATACAATGAGCAGTTCTTC.

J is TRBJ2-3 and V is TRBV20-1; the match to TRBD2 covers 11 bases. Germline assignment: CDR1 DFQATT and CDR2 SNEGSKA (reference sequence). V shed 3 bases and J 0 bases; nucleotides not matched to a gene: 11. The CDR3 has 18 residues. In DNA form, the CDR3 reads TGCAGTGCTAGGGGGACTAGCGGAGGCCTATCTAGCACAGATACGCAGTATTTT. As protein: CSARGTSGGLSSTDTQYF.

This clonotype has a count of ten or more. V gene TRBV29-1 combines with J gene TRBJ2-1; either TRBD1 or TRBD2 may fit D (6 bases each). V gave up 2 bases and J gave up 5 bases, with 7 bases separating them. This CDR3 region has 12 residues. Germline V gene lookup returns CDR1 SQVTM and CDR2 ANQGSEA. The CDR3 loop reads CSVERGDNEQFF. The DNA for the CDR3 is TGCAGCGTTGAAAGGGGGGACAATGAGCAGTTCTTC.

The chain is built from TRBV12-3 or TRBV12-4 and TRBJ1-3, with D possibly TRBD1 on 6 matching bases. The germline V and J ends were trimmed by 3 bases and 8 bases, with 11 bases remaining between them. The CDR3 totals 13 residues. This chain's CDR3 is CASSFDRIDTIYF. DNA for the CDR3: TGTGCCAGCAGTTTCGACAGGATCGACACCATATATTTT.

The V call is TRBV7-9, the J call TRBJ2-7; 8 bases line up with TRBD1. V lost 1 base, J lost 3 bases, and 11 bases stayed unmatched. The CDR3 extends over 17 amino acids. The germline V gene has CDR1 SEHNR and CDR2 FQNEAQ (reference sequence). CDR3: CASSLVGLVQGGYEQYF. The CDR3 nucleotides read TGTGCCAGCAGCTTAGTCGGGTTGGTACAGGGGGGCTACGAGCAGTACTTC.